Sequencing of this T cell receptor beta chain was carried out in a study of blood T cell repertoires in COVID-19. The germline gives CDR1 SGHTA, CDR2 FQGNSA. Trimming removed 5 bases from V and 8 bases from J, with 19 bases in between. This CDR3 has 16 residues. Assay: immunoSEQ multiplex PCR; the TCRdb copy retains only in-frame clones and omits some. The sample gives roughly 260,000 clones, approximately 88% of which show up once; just over 2.5% is in the top ten. Sequencing input: PBMCs or T cells enriched from blood (not recorded which). The source is a woman aged 25 to 39 with acute COVID-19. The genes are TRBV7-2 and TRBJ1-6; a weak D match, TRBD1 (6 bases). The CDR3 sequence: CASSERTGYRYSPLHF. The CDR3 nucleotides read TGTGCCAGCAGCGAACGAACAGGGTACAGATATTCACCCCTCCACTTT. Looking up the rest from reference TRBV7-2 and TRBJ1-6 gives the full variable domain: GAGVSQSPSNKVTEKGKDVELRCDPISGHTALYWYRQSLGQGLEFLIYFQGNSAPDKSGLPSDRFSAERTGGSVSTLTIQRTQQEDSAVYLCASSERTGYRYSPLHFGNGTRLTVT.